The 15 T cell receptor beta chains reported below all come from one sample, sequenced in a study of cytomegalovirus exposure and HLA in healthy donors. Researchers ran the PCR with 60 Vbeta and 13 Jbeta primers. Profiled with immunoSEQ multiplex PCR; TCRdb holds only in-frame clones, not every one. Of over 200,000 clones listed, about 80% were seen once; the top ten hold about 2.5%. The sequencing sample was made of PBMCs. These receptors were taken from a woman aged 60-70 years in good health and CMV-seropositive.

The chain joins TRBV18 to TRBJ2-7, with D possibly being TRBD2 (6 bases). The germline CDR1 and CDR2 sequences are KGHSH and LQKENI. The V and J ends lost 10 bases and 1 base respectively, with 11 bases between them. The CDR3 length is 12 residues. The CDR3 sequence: CATGGTSYEQYF. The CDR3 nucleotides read TGTGCCACTGGGGGGACTTCCTACGAGCAGTACTTC.

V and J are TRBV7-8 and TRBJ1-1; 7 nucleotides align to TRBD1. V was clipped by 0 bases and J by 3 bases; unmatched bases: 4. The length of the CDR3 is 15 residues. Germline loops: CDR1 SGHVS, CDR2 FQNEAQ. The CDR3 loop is CASSLALQGHTEAFF. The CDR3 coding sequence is TGTGCCAGCAGCTTAGCGCTACAGGGGCACACTGAAGCTTTCTTT. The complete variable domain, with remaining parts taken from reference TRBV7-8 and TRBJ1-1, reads GAGVSQSPRYKVAKRGQDVALRCDPISGHVSLFWYQQALGQGPEFLTYFQNEAQLDKSGLPSDRFFAERPEGSVSTLKIQRTQQEDSAVYLCASSLALQGHTEAFFGQGTRLTVV.

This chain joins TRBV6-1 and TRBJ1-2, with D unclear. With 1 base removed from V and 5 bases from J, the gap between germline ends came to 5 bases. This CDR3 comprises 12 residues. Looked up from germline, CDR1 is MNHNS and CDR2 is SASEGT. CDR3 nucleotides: TGTGCCAGCAGTGAAGGGAGATATGGCTACACCTTC. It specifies CASSEGRYGYTF.

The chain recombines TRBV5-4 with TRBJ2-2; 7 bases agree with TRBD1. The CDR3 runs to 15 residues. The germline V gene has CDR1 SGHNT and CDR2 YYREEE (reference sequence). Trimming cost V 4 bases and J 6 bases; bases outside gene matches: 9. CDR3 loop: CASSPPDRVSGELFF. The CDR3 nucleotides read TGTGCCAGCAGCCCTCCTGACAGGGTATCCGGGGAGCTGTTTTTT.

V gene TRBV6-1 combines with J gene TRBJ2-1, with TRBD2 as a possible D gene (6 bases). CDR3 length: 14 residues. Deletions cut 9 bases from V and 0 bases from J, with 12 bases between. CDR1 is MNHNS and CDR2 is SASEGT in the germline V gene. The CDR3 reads CASLGDFSYNEQFF. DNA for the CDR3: TGTGCCAGTCTGGGGGACTTCTCCTACAATGAGCAGTTCTTC.

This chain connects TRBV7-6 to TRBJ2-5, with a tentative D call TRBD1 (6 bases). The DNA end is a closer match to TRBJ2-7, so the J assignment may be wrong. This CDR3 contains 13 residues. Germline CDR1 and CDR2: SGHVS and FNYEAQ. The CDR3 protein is CASSRGGRVEQYF. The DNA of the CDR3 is TGTGCCAGCAGCCGAGGGGGACGGGTCGAGCAGTACTTC.

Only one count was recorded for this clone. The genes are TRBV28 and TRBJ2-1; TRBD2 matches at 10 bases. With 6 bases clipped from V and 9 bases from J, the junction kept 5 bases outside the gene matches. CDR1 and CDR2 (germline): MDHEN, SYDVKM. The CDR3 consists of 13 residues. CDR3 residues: CASSVAGGLEQFF. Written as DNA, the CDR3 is TGTGCCAGCAGCGTAGCGGGGGGTCTTGAGCAGTTCTTC.

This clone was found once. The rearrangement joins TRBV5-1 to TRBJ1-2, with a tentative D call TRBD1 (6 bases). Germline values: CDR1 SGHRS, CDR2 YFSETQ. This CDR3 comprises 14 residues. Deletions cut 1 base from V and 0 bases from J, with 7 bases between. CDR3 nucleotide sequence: TGCGCCAGCAGCTTGCCAGGGGCTAACTATGGCTACACCTTC. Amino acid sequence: CASSLPGANYGYTF.

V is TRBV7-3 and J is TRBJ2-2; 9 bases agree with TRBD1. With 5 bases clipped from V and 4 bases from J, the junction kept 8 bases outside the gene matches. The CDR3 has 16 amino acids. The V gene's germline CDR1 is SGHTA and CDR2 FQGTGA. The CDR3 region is CASSPQQGASTGELFF. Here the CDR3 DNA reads TGTGCCAGCAGCCCCCAACAGGGGGCTAGCACCGGGGAGCTGTTTTTT.

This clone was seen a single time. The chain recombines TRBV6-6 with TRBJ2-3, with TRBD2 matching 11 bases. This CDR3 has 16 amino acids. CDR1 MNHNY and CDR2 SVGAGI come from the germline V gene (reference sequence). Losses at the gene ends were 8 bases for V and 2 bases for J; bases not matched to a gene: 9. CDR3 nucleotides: TGTGCCAGCGGTGGGCTAGCGGGGGGCCTCACAGATACGCAGTATTTT. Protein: CASGGLAGGLTDTQYF.

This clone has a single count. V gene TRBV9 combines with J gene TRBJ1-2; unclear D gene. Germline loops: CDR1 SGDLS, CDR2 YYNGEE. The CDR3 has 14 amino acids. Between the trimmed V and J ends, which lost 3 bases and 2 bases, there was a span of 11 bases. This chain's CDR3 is CASSAGGQNYGYTF. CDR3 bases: TGTGCCAGCAGCGCTGGAGGGCAGAACTATGGCTACACCTTC.

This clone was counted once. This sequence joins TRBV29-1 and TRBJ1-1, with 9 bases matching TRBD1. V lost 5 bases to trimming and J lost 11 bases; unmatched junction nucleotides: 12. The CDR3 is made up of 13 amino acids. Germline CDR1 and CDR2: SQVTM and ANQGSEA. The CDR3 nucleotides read TGCAGCGTTACAAAATCCGGGACAGGGATCGCTTTCTTT. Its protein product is CSVTKSGTGIAFF.

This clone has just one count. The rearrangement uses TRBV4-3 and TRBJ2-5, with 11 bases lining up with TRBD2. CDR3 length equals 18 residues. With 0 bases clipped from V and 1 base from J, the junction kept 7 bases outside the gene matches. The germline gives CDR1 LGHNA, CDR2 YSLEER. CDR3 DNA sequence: TGCGCCAGCAGCCAAGATAATAGACTAGCGGGGATCCAAGAGACCCAGTACTTC. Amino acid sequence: CASSQDNRLAGIQETQYF.

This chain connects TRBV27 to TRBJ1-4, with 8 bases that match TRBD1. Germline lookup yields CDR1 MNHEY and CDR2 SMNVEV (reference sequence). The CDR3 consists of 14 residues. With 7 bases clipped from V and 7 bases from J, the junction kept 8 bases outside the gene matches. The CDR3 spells CASTLHRGSEKLFF. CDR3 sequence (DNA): TGTGCCAGCACCCTTCACAGGGGGAGTGAAAAACTGTTTTTT.

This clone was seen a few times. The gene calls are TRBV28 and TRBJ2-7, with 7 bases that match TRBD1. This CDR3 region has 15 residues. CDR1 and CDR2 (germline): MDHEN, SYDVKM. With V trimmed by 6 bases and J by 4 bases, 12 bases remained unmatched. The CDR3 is CASRPTDRVGYEQYF. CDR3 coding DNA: TGTGCCAGCAGACCCACCGACAGGGTTGGATACGAGCAGTACTTC.